Listed below are T cell receptor beta chains from one sample, sequenced in a study of glioma-infiltrating T cells. Via MiXCR, TCRdb re-called the multiplex PCR reads, giving one row per CDR3 protein. The repertoire holds about 130,000 distinct CDR3 sequences, with roughly 20% as singletons. Sequencing was performed on glioma tissue, nonneoplastic brain tissue, or PBMCs (not recorded which). The receptors here all came from a human donor with low-grade glioma or glioblastoma, undergoing nonglioma brain surgery, or in good health (not recorded which). Both conserved end residues are part of each CDR3.

j_gene,v_gene,CDR3aa
TRBJ2-2,TRBV19,CASSIGGAYTGELFF
TRBJ2-7,TRBV20-1,CSARVGGYEQYF
TRBJ2-1,TRBV20-1,CSASPTIPSSYNEQFF
TRBJ2-7,TRBV7-9,CAGAAGGYEQYF
TRBJ1-3,TRBV4-1,CASSQGTETRNTIYF
TRBJ1-5,TRBV4-1,CASSQDGTVRTQPQHF
TRBJ2-3,TRBV5-4,CASNDHTPTDTQYF
TRBJ2-7,TRBV4-1,CASSQVSSGIYEQYF
TRBJ2-1,TRBV6-1,CASSSLAGTYNEQFF
TRBJ2-5,TRBV7-2,CASSPLNREETQYF
TRBJ2-5,TRBV7-2,CASSLRAAQETQYF
TRBJ2-7,TRBV27,CASSLPGRLIYEQYF
TRBJ1-3,TRBV5-1,CASSLNGVGNTIYF
TRBJ2-7,TRBV19,CASSIGLGCYEQYF
TRBJ2-7,TRBV7-9,CASSLGLAYEQYF
TRBJ2-7,TRBV7-2,CASSLEASGREEQYF
TRBJ2-7,TRBV7-2,CASSFLAGDTYEQYF
TRBJ2-1,TRBV2,CASCRDSLSNEQFF
TRBJ2-4,TRBV7-2,CASSLVSWDGIQYF
TRBJ2-7,TRBV29-1,CSVRSSGIYEQYF
TRBJ2-3,TRBV5-1,CASSYMDRFTDTQYF
TRBJ1-2,TRBV6-5,CANSYYPTMGQYGYTF
TRBJ2-3,TRBV6-2/TRBV6-3,CTSSERNARDTQYF
TRBJ2-3,TRBV12-3/TRBV12-4,CASSPLVGGPDTQYF
TRBJ2-1,TRBV12-3/TRBV12-4,CASRPVAGRSYTEQFF
TRBJ2-5,TRBV29-1,CSVDYSAGLESGETQYF
TRBJ2-3,TRBV7-9,CASPSRASPGADTQYF
TRBJ2-7,TRBV7-9,CASRGTSGSEQYF
TRBJ2-5,TRBV11-2,CASSPRTTRYQETQYF
TRBJ2-3,TRBV10-3,CAIAGEVADTQYF
TRBJ2-7,TRBV6-1,CASSPRTGAAYEQYF
TRBJ2-7,TRBV4-3,CASSHLLTGEKNEQYF
TRBJ2-1,TRBV11-2,CASSLGTYNEQFF
TRBJ2-1,TRBV7-2,CASRTGLAGAGEQFF
TRBJ2-3,TRBV5-4,CASSLGGRADTQYF
TRBJ2-1,TRBV28,CASSLTPTSYNEQFF
TRBJ2-7,TRBV29-1,CSVEDSEHYEQYF
TRBJ2-7,TRBV7-6,CASSLGTGAYEQYF
TRBJ2-1,TRBV20-1,CSPPLRERSSYNEQFF
TRBJ2-7,TRBV18,CASSQGEVEQYF
TRBJ2-7,TRBV6-1,CASSTQGISYEQYF
TRBJ2-7,TRBV28,CASSFNPKSYEQYF
TRBJ2-3,TRBV3-1,CASSQGLAGGPTDTQYF
TRBJ1-1,TRBV4-2,CASSPSTGGANTEAFF
TRBJ1-1,TRBV29-1,CSVGRANTEAFF
TRBJ2-7,TRBV12-3/TRBV12-4,CASGRGLGGSYEQYF
TRBJ2-7,TRBV12-3/TRBV12-4,CASSPTGGLAGGPAHEQYF
TRBJ2-7,TRBV12-3/TRBV12-4,CASRPRSGGGYEQYF
TRBJ2-6,TRBV6-1,CASSNRTSIHVLTF
TRBJ2-3,TRBV6-4,CASSDSGQGDIDTQYF
TRBJ1-6,TRBV28,CASNTPGVDSPLHF
TRBJ2-5,TRBV4-1,CASSQGRRQGTQYF
TRBJ2-1,TRBV19,CASRSPGLSNEQFF